This record looks at one T cell receptor beta chain sequence and its context. Its antigen is not known. Trimming cost V 1 base and J 2 bases; bases outside gene matches: 4. CDR1 and CDR2 from the germline V gene are SQVTM and ANQGSEA. The CDR3 sequence is 15 residues long. A roughly 200 ng quantity of DNA, tens of thousands of T cell genomes, went into the sorted-subset replicate PCRs. The protocol was immunoSEQ multiplex PCR, while the TCRdb copy is restricted to in-frame clones and leaves out a portion. This table holds 150,000 to 200,000 clones, just under 95% found once. The entry originates in a study of shared clonotypes between healthy human individuals. The wider study: Every donor yielded three CD4 naive, three CD4 memory, two CD8 naive and one CD8 memory plate.

Findings and limits, study-wide: Among donors, clonotype sharing was expected to be affected by sequencing depth. In a few donors, around 5% of naive CD4 clonotypes appeared in common.

The chain links TRBV29-1 to TRBJ2-7, with 11 bases aligning to TRBD2. This sequence was found in a woman in her thirties in good health. Sequencing input: naive CD4+ T cells sorted from blood. Subset specified: CD45RA+ positively selected. This chain's CDR3 is CSVEGTSGPPYEQYF. Here the CDR3 DNA reads TGCAGCGTTGAAGGGACTAGCGGGCCTCCCTACGAGCAGTACTTC.